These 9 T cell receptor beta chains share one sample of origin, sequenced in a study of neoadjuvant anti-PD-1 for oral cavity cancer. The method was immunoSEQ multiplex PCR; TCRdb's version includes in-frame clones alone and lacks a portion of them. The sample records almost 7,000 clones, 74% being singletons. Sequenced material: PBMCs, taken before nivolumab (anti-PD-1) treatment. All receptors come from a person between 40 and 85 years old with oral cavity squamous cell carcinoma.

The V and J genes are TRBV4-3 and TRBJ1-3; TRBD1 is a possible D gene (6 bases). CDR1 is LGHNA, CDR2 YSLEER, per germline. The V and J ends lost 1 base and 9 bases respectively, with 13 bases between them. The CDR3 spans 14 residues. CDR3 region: CASSQGLEGGTIYF. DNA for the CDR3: TGCGCCAGCAGCCAAGGCCTCGAAGGGGGCACCATATATTTT.

The CDR3, as DNA: TGTGCCAGCAGTGAAGCTCCACCCCGACAGGGTAATCAGCCCCAGCATTTT. As protein: CASSEAPPRQGNQPQHF. V is TRBV2 and J is TRBJ1-5; 7 positions agree with TRBD1. Germline values: CDR1 SNHLY, CDR2 FYNNEI. This CDR3 has 17 amino acids. V dropped 0 bases and J dropped 4; count of bases not matched to a gene: 9.

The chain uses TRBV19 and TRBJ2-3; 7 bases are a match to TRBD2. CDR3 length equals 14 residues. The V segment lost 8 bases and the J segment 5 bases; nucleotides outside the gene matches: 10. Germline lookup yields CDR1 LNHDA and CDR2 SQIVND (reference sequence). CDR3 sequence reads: CASEGRVGGDTQYF. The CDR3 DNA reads TGTGCCAGTGAGGGGAGGGTGGGAGGAGATACGCAGTATTTT.

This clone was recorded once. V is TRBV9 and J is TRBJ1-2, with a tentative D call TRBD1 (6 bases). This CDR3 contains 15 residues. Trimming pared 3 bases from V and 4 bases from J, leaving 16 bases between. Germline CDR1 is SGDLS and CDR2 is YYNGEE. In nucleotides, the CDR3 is TGTGCCAGCAGCGGGCCGGAGGGGGGCTCCTATGGCTACACCTTC. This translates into CASSGPEGGSYGYTF.

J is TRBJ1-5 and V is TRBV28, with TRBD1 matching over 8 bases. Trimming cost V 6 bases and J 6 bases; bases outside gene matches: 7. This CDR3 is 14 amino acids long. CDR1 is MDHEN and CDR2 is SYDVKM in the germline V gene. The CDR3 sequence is CASSPPGGSQPQHF. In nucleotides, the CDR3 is TGTGCCAGCAGCCCGCCAGGGGGCAGTCAGCCCCAGCATTTT.

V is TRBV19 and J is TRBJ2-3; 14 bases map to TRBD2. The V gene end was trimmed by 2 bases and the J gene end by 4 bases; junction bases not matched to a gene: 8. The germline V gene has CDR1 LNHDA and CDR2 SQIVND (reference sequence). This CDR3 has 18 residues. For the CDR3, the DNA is TGTGCCAGTAGTATAAGGGGACTAGCGGGGGTTCCGGCAGATACGCAGTATTTT. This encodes CASSIRGLAGVPADTQYF.

CDR3: CASSLEQGSYNEQFF. As DNA, the CDR3 is TGTGCCAGCAGCTTAGAACAGGGTTCCTACAATGAGCAGTTCTTC. This chain connects TRBV7-7 to TRBJ2-1; possibly TRBD1 for D (6 bases). V lost 1 base and J lost 1, with 8 bases in between. The germline CDR1 and CDR2 sequences are SSHAT and FNYEAQ (reference sequence). The CDR3 has 15 amino acids. Looking up the rest from reference TRBV7-7 and TRBJ2-1 gives the full variable domain: GAGVSQSPRYKVTKRGQDVTLRCDPISSHATLYWYQQALGQGPEFLTYFNYEAQPDKSGLPSDRFSAERPEGSISTLTIQRTEQRDSAMYRCASSLEQGSYNEQFFGPGTRLTVL.

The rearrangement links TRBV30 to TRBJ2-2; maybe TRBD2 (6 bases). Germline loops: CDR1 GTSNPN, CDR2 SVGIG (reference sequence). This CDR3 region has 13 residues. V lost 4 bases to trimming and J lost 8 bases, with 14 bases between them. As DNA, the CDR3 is TGTGCCTGGAAGGAGGGAGAGGCAGGGGAGCTGTTTTTT. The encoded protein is CAWKEGEAGELFF.

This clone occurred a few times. CDR3 DNA sequence: TGTGCCAGCAGGGTTAGCGGGGCTTTGAGTCACGAGCAGTACTTC. Residues: CASRVSGALSHEQYF. V usage is TRBV2 and J usage is TRBJ2-7, with 8 bases that match TRBD2. Trimming took 6 bases from V and 5 from J; bases not matched to a gene: 12. Germline V lookup: CDR1 SNHLY, CDR2 FYNNEI. The CDR3 runs 15 residues.